Reported below is one T cell receptor beta chain. What it recognizes is unknown. This sample was taken from a study of cytomegalovirus exposure and HLA in healthy donors. Overall study findings and caveats: A link between a missense DCLRE1C variant and TCR beta V- and J-gene trimming emerged from a later analysis.

Amplification used 60 Vbeta primers and 13 Jbeta primers. Clones were sequenced by immunoSEQ multiplex PCR, and TCRdb holds only the in-frame ones, with some missing. There are 150,000 or so clones in the sample; around 82% occur only once, and less than 3% lies in the top ten. CDR1 is SQVTM, CDR2 ANQGSEA, per germline. The CDR3 contains 14 residues. The V and J ends lost 6 bases and 5 bases, in that order; junction bases with no gene match: 11. Sequencing used PBMCs. This sequence joins TRBV29-1 and TRBJ2-5; 8 nucleotides agree with TRBD2. This TCR came from a man in his forties or fifties in good health and CMV-seronegative. The CDR3 reads CSVAGTRLLETQYF. In nucleotides, the CDR3 is TGCAGCGTGGCCGGGACTAGGCTTTTGGAGACCCAGTACTTC.